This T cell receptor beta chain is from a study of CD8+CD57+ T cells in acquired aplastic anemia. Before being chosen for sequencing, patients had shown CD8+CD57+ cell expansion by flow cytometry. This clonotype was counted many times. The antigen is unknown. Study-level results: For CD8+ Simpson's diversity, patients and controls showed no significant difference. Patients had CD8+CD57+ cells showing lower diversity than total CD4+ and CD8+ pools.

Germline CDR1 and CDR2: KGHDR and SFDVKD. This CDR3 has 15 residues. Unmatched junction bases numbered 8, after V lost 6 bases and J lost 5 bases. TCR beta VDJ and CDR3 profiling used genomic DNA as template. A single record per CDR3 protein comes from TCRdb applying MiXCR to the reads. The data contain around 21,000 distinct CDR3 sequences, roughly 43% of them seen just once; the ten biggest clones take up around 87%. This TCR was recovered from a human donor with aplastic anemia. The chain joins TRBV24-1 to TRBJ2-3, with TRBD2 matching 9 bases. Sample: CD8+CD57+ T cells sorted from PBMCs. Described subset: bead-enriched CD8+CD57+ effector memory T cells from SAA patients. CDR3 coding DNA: TGTGCCACCAGTTTAGGCGGGAGGGGTGGAGATACGCAGTATTTT. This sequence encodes CATSLGGRGGDTQYF.